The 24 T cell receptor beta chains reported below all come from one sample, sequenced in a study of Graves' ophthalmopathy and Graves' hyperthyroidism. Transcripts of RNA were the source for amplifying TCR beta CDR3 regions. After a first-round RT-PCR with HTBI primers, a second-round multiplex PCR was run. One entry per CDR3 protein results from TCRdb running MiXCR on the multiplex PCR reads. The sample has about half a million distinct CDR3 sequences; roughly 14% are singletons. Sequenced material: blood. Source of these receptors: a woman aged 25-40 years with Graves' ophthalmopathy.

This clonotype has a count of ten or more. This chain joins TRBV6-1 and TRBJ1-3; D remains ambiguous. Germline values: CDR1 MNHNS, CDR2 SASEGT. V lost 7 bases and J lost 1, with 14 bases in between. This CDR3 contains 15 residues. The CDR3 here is CASIHRTGSGNTIYF. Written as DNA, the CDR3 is TGTGCCAGCATTCATCGTACGGGGTCTGGAAACACCATATATTTT.

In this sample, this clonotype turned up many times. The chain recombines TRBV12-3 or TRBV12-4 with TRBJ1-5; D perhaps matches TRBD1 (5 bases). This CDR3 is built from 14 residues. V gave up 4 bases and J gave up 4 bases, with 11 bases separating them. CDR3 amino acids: CASSSLGVNQPQHF. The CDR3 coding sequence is TGTGCCAGCAGTTCGTTGGGGGTAAATCAGCCCCAGCATTTT.

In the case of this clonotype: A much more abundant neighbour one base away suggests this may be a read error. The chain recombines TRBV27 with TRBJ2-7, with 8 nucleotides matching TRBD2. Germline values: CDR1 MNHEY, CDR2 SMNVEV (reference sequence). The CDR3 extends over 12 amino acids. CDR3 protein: CASSRSGIELYF. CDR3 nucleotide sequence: TGTGCCAGCAGCCGTAGCGGGATCGAGCTGTACTTC.

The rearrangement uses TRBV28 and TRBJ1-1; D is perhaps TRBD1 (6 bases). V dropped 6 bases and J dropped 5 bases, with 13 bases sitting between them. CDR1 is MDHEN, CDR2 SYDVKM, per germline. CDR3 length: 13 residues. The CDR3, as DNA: TGTGCCAGCAGGTCCGACAGGCTGACTGAAGCTTTCTTT. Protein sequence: CASRSDRLTEAFF.

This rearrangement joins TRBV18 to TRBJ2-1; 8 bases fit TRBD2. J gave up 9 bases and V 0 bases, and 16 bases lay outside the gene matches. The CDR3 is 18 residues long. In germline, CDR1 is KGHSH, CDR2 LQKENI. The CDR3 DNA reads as TGTGCCAGCTCACCACCTCGCTTCTCAGCGGGGGACATTAGTGAGCAGTTCTTC. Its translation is CASSPPRFSAGDISEQFF.

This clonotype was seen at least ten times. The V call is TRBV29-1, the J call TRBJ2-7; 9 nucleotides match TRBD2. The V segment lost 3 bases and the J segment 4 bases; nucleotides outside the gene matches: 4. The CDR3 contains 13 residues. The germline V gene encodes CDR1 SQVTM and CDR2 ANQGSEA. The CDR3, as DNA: TGCAGCGTTGAGCGGGAGGGTGTGTACGAGCAGTACTTC. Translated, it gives CSVEREGVYEQYF.

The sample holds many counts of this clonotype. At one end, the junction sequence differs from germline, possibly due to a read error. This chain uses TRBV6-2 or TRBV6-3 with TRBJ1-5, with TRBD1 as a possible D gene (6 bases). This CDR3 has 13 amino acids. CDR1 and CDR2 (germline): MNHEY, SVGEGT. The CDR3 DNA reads TGTGCCAGCACGACAGGTCTCAATCAGCCCCAACATTTT. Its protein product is CASTTGLNQPQHF.

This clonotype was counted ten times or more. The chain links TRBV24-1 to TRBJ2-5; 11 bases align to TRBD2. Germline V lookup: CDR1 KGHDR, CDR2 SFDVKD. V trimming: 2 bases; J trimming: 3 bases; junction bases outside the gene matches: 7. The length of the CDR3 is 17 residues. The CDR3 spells CATSDWTGTSGEETQYF. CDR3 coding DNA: TGTGCCACCAGTGATTGGACTGGGACTAGCGGAGAAGAGACCCAGTACTTC.

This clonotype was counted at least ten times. CDR3 loop: CASSEGRNSKETQYF. For the CDR3, the DNA is TGTGCCAGCAGTGAAGGTCGGAACAGTAAAGAGACCCAGTACTTC. V usage is TRBV25-1 and J usage is TRBJ2-5; no reliable D call. This CDR3 has 15 amino acids. CDR1 is MGHDK and CDR2 is SYGVNS in the germline V gene. V was shortened by 2 bases and J by 3 bases, with 13 bases between the two germline ends.

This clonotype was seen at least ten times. The CDR3: CASSPTRANTGELFF. In nucleotides, the CDR3 is TGTGCCAGCAGCCCTACCAGGGCGAACACCGGGGAGCTGTTTTTT. This chain connects TRBV7-9 to TRBJ2-2, with TRBD1 as a possible D gene (5 bases). CDR3 length equals 15 residues. The ends were cut back, 5 bases at V and 0 bases at J, with 10 bases in the middle. Germline V gives CDR1 SEHNR, CDR2 FQNEAQ (reference sequence).

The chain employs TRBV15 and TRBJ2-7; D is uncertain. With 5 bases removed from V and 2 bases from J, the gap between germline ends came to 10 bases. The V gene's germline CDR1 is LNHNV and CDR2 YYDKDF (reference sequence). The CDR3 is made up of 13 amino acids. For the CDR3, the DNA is TGTGCCACCAGCTACAGCCGAACCTACGAGCAGTACTTC. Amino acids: CATSYSRTYEQYF.

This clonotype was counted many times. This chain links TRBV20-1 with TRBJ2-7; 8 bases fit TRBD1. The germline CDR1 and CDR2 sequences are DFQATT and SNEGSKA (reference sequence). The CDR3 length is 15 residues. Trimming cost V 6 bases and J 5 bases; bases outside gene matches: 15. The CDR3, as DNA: TGCAGTGCCTCTGGGGCGCAGGGGGCCGGCAACGAGCAGTACTTC. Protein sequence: CSASGAQGAGNEQYF.

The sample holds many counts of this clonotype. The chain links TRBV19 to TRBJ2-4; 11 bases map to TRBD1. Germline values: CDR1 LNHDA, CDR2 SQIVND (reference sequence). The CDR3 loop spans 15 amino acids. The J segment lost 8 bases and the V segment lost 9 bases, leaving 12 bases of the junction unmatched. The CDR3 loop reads CASSIPGQGVYIQYF. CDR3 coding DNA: TGTGCCAGCAGCATTCCGGGACAGGGGGTTTACATTCAGTACTTC.

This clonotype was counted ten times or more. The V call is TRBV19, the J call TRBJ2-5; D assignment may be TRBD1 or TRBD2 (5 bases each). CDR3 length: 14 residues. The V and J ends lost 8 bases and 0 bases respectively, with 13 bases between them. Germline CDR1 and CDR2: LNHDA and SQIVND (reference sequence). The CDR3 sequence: CASQPGTNQETQYF. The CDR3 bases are TGTGCCAGTCAACCCGGGACCAACCAAGAGACCCAGTACTTC.

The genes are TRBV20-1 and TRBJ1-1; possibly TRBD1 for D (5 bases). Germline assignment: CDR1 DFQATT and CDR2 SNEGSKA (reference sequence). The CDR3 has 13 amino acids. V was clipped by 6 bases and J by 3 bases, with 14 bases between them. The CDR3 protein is CSALGRADTEAFF. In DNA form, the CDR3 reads TGCAGTGCATTGGGCAGGGCAGACACTGAAGCTTTCTTT.

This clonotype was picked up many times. The CDR3 protein is CSAGLAGGALGGETQYF. Written as DNA, the CDR3 is TGCAGTGCCGGACTAGCGGGAGGTGCCTTAGGGGGAGAGACCCAGTACTTC. The chain carries TRBV20-1 and TRBJ2-5; 14 bases map to TRBD2. CDR3 length: 17 residues. V dropped 6 bases and J dropped 4; count of bases not matched to a gene: 13. Germline CDR1 is DFQATT and CDR2 is SNEGSKA (reference sequence).

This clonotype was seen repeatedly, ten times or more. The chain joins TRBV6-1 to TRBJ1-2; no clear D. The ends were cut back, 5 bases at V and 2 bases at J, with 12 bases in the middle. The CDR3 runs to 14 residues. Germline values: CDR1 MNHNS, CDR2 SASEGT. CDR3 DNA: TGTGCCAGCAGTCCCAATACATGGAACTATGGCTACACCTTC. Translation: CASSPNTWNYGYTF.

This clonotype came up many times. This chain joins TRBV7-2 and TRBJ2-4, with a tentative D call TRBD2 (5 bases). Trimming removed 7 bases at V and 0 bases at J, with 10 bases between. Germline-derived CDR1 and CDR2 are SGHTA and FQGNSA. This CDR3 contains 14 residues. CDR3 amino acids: CASNQAVAKNIQYF. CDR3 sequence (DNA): TGTGCCAGCAACCAAGCGGTAGCCAAAAACATTCAGTACTTC. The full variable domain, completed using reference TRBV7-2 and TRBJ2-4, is GAGVSQSPSNKVTEKGKDVELRCDPISGHTALYWYRQSLGQGLEFLIYFQGNSAPDKSGLPSDRFSAERTGGSVSTLTIQRTQQEDSAVYLCASNQAVAKNIQYFGAGTRLSVL.

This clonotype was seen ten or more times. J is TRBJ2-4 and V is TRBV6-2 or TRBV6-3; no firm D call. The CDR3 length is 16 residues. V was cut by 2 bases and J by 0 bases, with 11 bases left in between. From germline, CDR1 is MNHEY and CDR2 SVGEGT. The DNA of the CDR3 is TGTGCCAGCAGTTACGGGTCCACCCTAGCCAAAAACATTCAGTACTTC. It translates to CASSYGSTLAKNIQYF.

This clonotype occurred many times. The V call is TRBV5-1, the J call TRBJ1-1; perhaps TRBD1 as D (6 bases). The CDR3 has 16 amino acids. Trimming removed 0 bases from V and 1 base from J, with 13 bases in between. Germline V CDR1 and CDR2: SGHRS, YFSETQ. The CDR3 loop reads CASSLGTAGANTEAFF. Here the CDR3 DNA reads TGCGCCAGCAGCTTGGGGACAGCCGGGGCGAACACTGAAGCTTTCTTT.

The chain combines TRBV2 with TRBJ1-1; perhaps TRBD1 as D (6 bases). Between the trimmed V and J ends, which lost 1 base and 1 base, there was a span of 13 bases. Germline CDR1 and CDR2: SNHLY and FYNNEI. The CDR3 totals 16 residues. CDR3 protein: CASSEGRGGWNTEAFF. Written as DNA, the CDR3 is TGTGCCAGCAGTGAAGGGCGAGGGGGATGGAACACTGAAGCTTTCTTT.

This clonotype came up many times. The CDR3 sequence is CASSLGTSGRGIQYF. The CDR3 DNA is TGCGCCAGCAGCTTGGGGACTAGCGGGAGAGGCATTCAGTACTTC. The chain joins TRBV5-1 to TRBJ2-4; 13 nucleotides match TRBD2. The CDR3 loop spans 15 amino acids. J gave up 9 bases and V 0 bases, and 3 bases lay outside the gene matches. Germline V gene data show CDR1 as SGHRS and CDR2 as YFSETQ.

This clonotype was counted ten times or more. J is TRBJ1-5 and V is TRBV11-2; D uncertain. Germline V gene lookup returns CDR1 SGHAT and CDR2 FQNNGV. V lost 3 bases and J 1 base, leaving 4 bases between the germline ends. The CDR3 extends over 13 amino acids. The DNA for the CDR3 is TGTGCCAGCAGCTTCGCGAGCAATCAGCCCCAGCATTTT. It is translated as CASSFASNQPQHF. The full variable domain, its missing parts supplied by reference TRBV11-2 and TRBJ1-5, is EAGVAQSPRYKIIEKRQSVAFWCNPISGHATLYWYQQILGQGPKLLIQFQNNGVVDDSQLPKDRFSAERLKGVDSTLKIQPAKLEDSAVYLCASSFASNQPQHFGDGTRLSIL.

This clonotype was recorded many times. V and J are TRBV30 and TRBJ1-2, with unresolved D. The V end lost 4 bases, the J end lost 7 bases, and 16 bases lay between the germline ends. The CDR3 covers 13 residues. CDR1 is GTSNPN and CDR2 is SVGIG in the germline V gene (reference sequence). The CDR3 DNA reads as TGTGCCTGGATGTCTCTGAGGGTCCGTGGCTACACCTTC. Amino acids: CAWMSLRVRGYTF.